A single sample gave rise to the 24 T cell receptor beta chains below, sequenced in a study of radiotherapy plus CTLA-4 blockade in lung cancer. The method was immunoSEQ multiplex PCR; TCRdb's version includes in-frame clones alone and lacks a portion of them. The data contain roughly 110,000 clones, 81% of them seen just once; the ten biggest clones take up 3.3%. Specimen: peripheral blood, collected from a patient treated with radiotherapy plus ipilimumab. The receptors were sampled from a human donor with non-small cell lung cancer that progressed on radiotherapy plus ipilimumab. Some clones in this sample may be carry-over from other donors' samples.

The chain carries TRBV6-5 and TRBJ2-1, with D possibly being TRBD1 (5 bases). The germline V gene encodes CDR1 MNHEY and CDR2 SVGAGI. The CDR3 runs to 15 residues. V shed 6 bases and J shed 2 bases, with 14 bases lying between them. The CDR3 reads CASRGRVTPYNEQFF. CDR3 DNA: TGTGCCAGCAGAGGCAGGGTCACCCCCTACAATGAGCAGTTCTTC.

The V gene is TRBV5-4, the J gene TRBJ2-3, with D possibly TRBD2 on 6 matching bases. Per germline, CDR1 SGHNT and CDR2 YYREEE (reference sequence). Trimming shortened V by 0 bases and J by 0 bases, and 8 bases separated the two germline ends. The CDR3 sequence is 15 residues long. The CDR3 region has the DNA TGTGCCAGCAGCTTGGGGGCGGGAAGCACAGATACGCAGTATTTT. It yields the protein CASSLGAGSTDTQYF.

The chain is built from TRBV5-1 and TRBJ1-6; no definite D call. The germline V and J ends were trimmed by 4 bases and 7 bases, with 15 bases remaining between them. CDR3 length: 15 residues. Looked up from germline, CDR1 is SGHRS and CDR2 is YFSETQ. This CDR3 reads CASSPDGPRNSPLHF. The DNA of the CDR3 is TGCGCCAGCAGCCCGGACGGCCCCAGGAATTCACCCCTCCACTTT.

The chain is built from TRBV6-6 and TRBJ1-3; 9 positions match TRBD1. This CDR3 contains 15 residues. Germline lookup yields CDR1 MNHNY and CDR2 SVGAGI (reference sequence). V shed 7 bases and J 3 bases; nucleotides not matched to a gene: 7. For the CDR3, the DNA is TGTGCCAGCAATCTACAGGGGGCCGATGGAAACACCATATATTTT. As protein: CASNLQGADGNTIYF.

This chain links TRBV7-9 with TRBJ1-4, with D maybe TRBD1 (5 bases). V shed 3 bases and J shed 5 bases, with 10 bases lying between them. The CDR3 runs 14 residues. Per the germline V gene, CDR1 is SEHNR and CDR2 is FQNEAQ (reference sequence). The CDR3 sequence is CASSFIRDNEKLFF. Written as DNA, the CDR3 is TGTGCCAGCAGCTTCATCCGGGACAATGAAAAACTGTTTTTT. Full variable domain (rest looked up from reference TRBV7-9 and TRBJ1-4): DTGVSQNPRHKITKRGQNVTFRCDPISEHNRLYWYRQTLGQGPEFLTYFQNEAQLEKSRLLSDRFSAERPKGSFSTLEIQRTEQGDSAMYLCASSFIRDNEKLFFGSGTQLSVL.

The V call is TRBV5-1, the J call TRBJ2-2, with D hard to call. Trimming shortened V by 4 bases and J by 6 bases, and 10 bases separated the two germline ends. Germline V gene data show CDR1 as SGHRS and CDR2 as YFSETQ. This CDR3 is 13 amino acids long. CDR3 DNA: TGCGCCAGCAGCAGCTCCCTCCCCGGGGAGCTGTTTTTT. Residues: CASSSSLPGELFF.

This chain uses TRBV7-2 with TRBJ1-1; no firm D call. The CDR3 has 13 residues. Germline V lookup: CDR1 SGHTA, CDR2 FQGNSA. Trimming pared 10 bases from V and 0 bases from J, leaving 12 bases between. The CDR3 DNA sequence: TGTGCCATAGGACGGGAGATGAACACTGAAGCTTTCTTT. It yields the protein CAIGREMNTEAFF. Full variable domain (outside the CDR3, taken from reference TRBV7-2 and TRBJ1-1): GAGVSQSPSNKVTEKGKDVELRCDPISGHTALYWYRQSLGQGLEFLIYFQGNSAPDKSGLPSDRFSAERTGGSVSTLTIQRTQQEDSAVYLCAIGREMNTEAFFGQGTRLTVV.

This clone occurred once. The chain has TRBV6-5 and TRBJ2-2, with unresolved D. V was clipped by 2 bases and J by 1 base, with 11 bases between them. The CDR3 has 16 residues. Germline V gives CDR1 MNHEY, CDR2 SVGAGI. CDR3 protein: CASSYQVTQNTGELFF. The DNA of the CDR3 is TGTGCCAGCAGTTACCAAGTGACCCAGAACACCGGGGAGCTGTTTTTT.

The rearrangement joins TRBV7-2 to TRBJ2-7; D remains unclear. Germline V lookup: CDR1 SGHTA, CDR2 FQGNSA. The CDR3 spans 15 residues. V was pared by 1 base and J by 2 bases, with 12 bases between. The CDR3 DNA follows: TGTGCCAGCAGCTTAGGGTACCAGGACGCCTACGAGCAGTACTTC. It encodes CASSLGYQDAYEQYF.

The chain employs TRBV9 and TRBJ1-6; maybe TRBD1 (5 bases). V was shortened by 1 base and J by 7 bases, with 9 bases between the two germline ends. The germline V gene encodes CDR1 SGDLS and CDR2 YYNGEE. This CDR3 is built from 14 residues. The CDR3 nucleotides read TGTGCCAGCAGCGTAAGGGGCTCGAATTCACCCCTCCACTTT. It codes for CASSVRGSNSPLHF.

This clone was observed at least ten times. The chain carries TRBV5-1 and TRBJ1-2; D unresolved. Trimming shortened V by 0 bases and J by 5 bases, and 5 bases separated the two germline ends. CDR1 is SGHRS, CDR2 YFSETQ, per germline. This CDR3 is built from 12 residues. CDR3 residues: CASSLDRYGYTF. CDR3 nucleotides: TGCGCCAGCAGCTTGGATAGGTATGGCTACACCTTC.

This rearrangement joins TRBV5-6 to TRBJ2-5, with a possible D match to TRBD1 (5 bases). The DNA end favors TRBJ2-7, so the J call may be wrong. CDR1 is SGHDT and CDR2 is YYEEEE in the germline V gene. The CDR3 extends over 15 amino acids. The CDR3, as DNA: TGTGCCAGCAGCCGCACCCCAGGGTTCACATACGAGCAGTACTTC. The encoded protein is CASSRTPGFTYEQYF.

This chain links TRBV7-2 with TRBJ1-5; 7 bases align to TRBD1. Germline V lookup: CDR1 SGHTA, CDR2 FQGNSA. This CDR3 is built from 15 residues. The V gene end was trimmed by 3 bases and the J gene end by 0 bases; junction bases not matched to a gene: 2. The CDR3 nucleotides are TGTGCCAGCAGCTTTACAGGGGTTAGCAATCAGCCCCAGCATTTT. Encoded protein: CASSFTGVSNQPQHF. Full variable domain (missing parts from reference TRBV7-2 and TRBJ1-5): GAGVSQSPSNKVTEKGKDVELRCDPISGHTALYWYRQSLGQGLEFLIYFQGNSAPDKSGLPSDRFSAERTGGSVSTLTIQRTQQEDSAVYLCASSFTGVSNQPQHFGDGTRLSIL.

V is TRBV18 and J is TRBJ2-7; 14 bases are a match to TRBD2. J gave up 5 bases and V 5 bases, and 14 bases lay outside the gene matches. Germline V gene lookup returns CDR1 KGHSH and CDR2 LQKENI. This CDR3 has 18 amino acids. CDR3 loop: CASSSRTSGGIGAHEQYF. The CDR3 DNA follows: TGTGCCAGCTCATCGCGGACTAGCGGGGGGATAGGTGCGCACGAGCAGTACTTC.

The chain has TRBV6-6 and TRBJ1-1, with D uncertain. Germline-derived CDR1 and CDR2 are MNHNY and SVGAGI (reference sequence). This CDR3 has 13 amino acids. Trimming took off 8 bases at V and 1 base at J, with 11 bases between the two ends. CDR3 loop: CASALLRNTEAFF. In nucleotides, the CDR3 is TGTGCCAGCGCCCTGTTACGGAACACTGAAGCTTTCTTT.

The rearrangement uses TRBV9 and TRBJ2-3; D might be TRBD1 (6 bases). The ends were cut back, 0 bases at V and 3 bases at J, with 14 bases in the middle. Germline V gene data show CDR1 as SGDLS and CDR2 as YYNGEE. The CDR3 spans 16 residues. The CDR3: CASSVAEGQRTDTQYF. The CDR3 DNA follows: TGTGCCAGCAGCGTAGCAGAGGGACAAAGAACAGATACGCAGTATTTT.

The rearrangement links TRBV5-1 to TRBJ1-6; unclear D gene. Germline loops: CDR1 SGHRS, CDR2 YFSETQ. The V gene lost 0 bases and the J gene lost 5 bases, with 9 bases spanning the gap. CDR3 length: 15 residues. CDR3 sequence reads: CASSLASQDNSPLHF. The CDR3 DNA sequence: TGCGCCAGCAGCTTGGCATCCCAGGATAATTCACCCCTCCACTTT.

V and J are TRBV11-1 and TRBJ1-4; 9 nucleotides agree with TRBD1. CDR1 and CDR2 from the germline V gene are SGHAT and FQDESV (reference sequence). The CDR3 contains 15 residues. The V segment lost 4 bases and the J segment 8 bases; nucleotides outside the gene matches: 8. The CDR3 nucleotides read TGTGCCAGCAGCTCGGGACAGGGAAGAGAAGAAAAACTGTTTTTT. As protein: CASSSGQGREEKLFF.

This chain links TRBV7-8 with TRBJ2-1; a possible D gene is TRBD2 (7 bases). The V end was cut by 5 bases, the J end by 4 bases, with 18 bases between. Germline V gene data show CDR1 as SGHVS and CDR2 as FQNEAQ. This CDR3 is built from 16 residues. This CDR3 is CASSHLGGAKYNEQFF. The CDR3 nucleotides read TGTGCCAGCAGCCACCTGGGGGGGGCGAAGTACAATGAGCAGTTCTTC.

V usage is TRBV30 and J usage is TRBJ2-7, with 8 positions matching TRBD1. The CDR3 is 13 residues long. V shed 7 bases, J shed 4 bases, and the junction held 9 bases outside the gene matches. Germline loops: CDR1 GTSNPN, CDR2 SVGIG (reference sequence). The chain's CDR3 is CASLTGEGYEQYF. The CDR3 DNA sequence: TGTGCCTCCTTGACAGGGGAAGGATACGAGCAGTACTTC.

This clone was observed a single time. The rearrangement links TRBV4-2 to TRBJ2-3, with 9 bases that match TRBD2. The CDR3 is made up of 17 amino acids. Trimming at V came to 0 bases and at J to 4 bases, leaving 8 bases not matched to a gene. Germline V gene data show CDR1 as LGHNA and CDR2 as YNFKEQ. CDR3 in amino acids: CASSQETSSGGPDTQYF. CDR3 in DNA: TGTGCCAGCAGCCAAGAAACGTCCAGCGGGGGGCCAGATACGCAGTATTTT.

This chain links TRBV5-1 with TRBJ2-7; D unresolved. The ends were cut back, 0 bases at V and 4 bases at J, with 8 bases in the middle. CDR1 SGHRS and CDR2 YFSETQ come from the germline V gene. CDR3 length: 13 residues. The CDR3 loop is CASSLVGIYEQYF. Here the CDR3 DNA reads TGCGCCAGCAGCTTGGTCGGCATATACGAGCAGTACTTC.

The rearrangement uses TRBV6-5 and TRBJ2-7; 7 positions agree with TRBD2. The CDR3 runs 13 residues. The germline V gene has CDR1 MNHEY and CDR2 SVGAGI. With V trimmed by 4 bases and J by 3 bases, 3 bases remained unmatched. CDR3 sequence reads: CASSWGGSYEQYF. The CDR3 region has the DNA TGTGCCAGCAGTTGGGGGGGTAGCTACGAGCAGTACTTC.

The chain combines TRBV6-6 with TRBJ1-1; 8 positions agree with TRBD1. V was pared by 8 bases and J by 7 bases, with 15 bases of the junction left unmatched. Germline V gene data show CDR1 as MNHNY and CDR2 as SVGAGI (reference sequence). The CDR3 is made up of 15 amino acids. As DNA, the CDR3 is TGTGCCAGCTCCGGACAGGGCGTCAGAGAGATTGAAGCTTTCTTT. Translation gives CASSGQGVREIEAFF.